Described below is a single TCR beta chain sequence and its context. These data originate in a study of metastatic and nonmetastatic thyroid tumors. MiXCR reprocessed the PCR reads for TCRdb. The sample yields around 13,000 clones, 23% seen once. There were no patients who had received any treatment before thyroid surgery. Sequencing was carried out using blood. This clonotype was sampled from a female donor with papillary thyroid cancer or a benign thyroid nodule (not recorded which). Some clones in this sample may be carry-over from other donors' samples.

The CDR3 DNA follows: TGCAGTGCTAGAGATGCCGGGTTCGGGACAGGCACAGATACGCAGTATTTT. Its protein is CSARDAGFGTGTDTQYF. The chain has TRBV20-1 and TRBJ2-3; 7 bases line up with TRBD1. The CDR3 runs to 17 residues. Germline CDR1 and CDR2: DFQATT and SNEGSKA (reference sequence). The junction had 10 bases not matched to a gene; V was cut back by 0 bases and J by 1 base.